This T cell receptor beta chain originates from a study of T cells in localized non-small cell lung cancer. The repertoire was sequenced with immunoSEQ multiplex PCR; TCRdb's copy has only in-frame clones and lacks some. The sample shows about 26,000 clones, 80% to 90% of them seen only once. Findings of the study overall: Uninvolved adjacent lung had higher T cell clonality than tumor and all other tissues. A median approximately 57 of the top 100 tumor clones appeared in adjacent lung. Those with higher blood T cell density had longer overall survival.

Germline CDR1 reads SGHDT; CDR2 reads YYEEEE. This CDR3 is 15 amino acids long. This clone has a single count. Its target is not known. J is TRBJ2-5 and V is TRBV5-6; TRBD1 is a possible D gene (6 bases). The J call may be faulty, since TRBJ2-7 better matches the DNA end. The clonotype was recovered from a female donor of 60 years or more with stage II squamous cell lung carcinoma. The material was peripheral blood, obtained before any cancer treatment. The CDR3 DNA follows: TGTGCCAGCAGCTTGGGACAGGTGATCGTCTACGAGCAGTACTTC. Its translation is CASSLGQVIVYEQYF.